The sequence of this T cell receptor (beta chain) was determined in a study of beta chain features in type 1 diabetes (dated by TCRdb to 2016 to 2019). Concerning the study at large: Patients and healthy donors did not differ in mean age, gender distribution, total cell number or subset yield. A total of 107,917,701 sorted cells were examined across all samples, and a strong correlation was observed between cell number per subset and RNA yield. In the study, TCRB repertoires of sorted circulating CD4+ T cell subsets from recently diagnosed type 1 diabetes patients were compared with those of matched healthy donors. Regulatory and stem cell-like memory subsets were obtained from only 8 patients and about 8 healthy donors, while naive and central memory subsets were obtained from all 30 or so donors.

All of the isolated RNA was reverse transcribed with the High Capacity cDNA Reverse Transcription Kit, so expressed TCRB transcripts were sequenced. Deep immunoSEQ sequencing was performed on naive, central memory and regulatory T cell samples, with an average of roughly 3.5 million total reads per sample. Sorted cells were lysed in RLT buffer and RNA was extracted with DNase-treated RNeasy Micro or Mini kits, depending on cell number. Each cell subset was processed on its own to prevent cross-contamination, while patient and healthy donor samples were processed together. The immunoSEQ multiplex PCR was used to amplify TCRB sequences from cDNA, yielding 87-bp fragments that span the CDR3 region. Sequencing of the amplicons was performed on the Illumina HiSeq platform. In the paper's pipeline: PCR bias was corrected computationally using synthetic template baselines, and reads within Hamming distance 2 were collapsed, with unmergeable singletons discarded. Reads were aligned against IMGT so that V, D and J genes, CDR3 length and insertions or deletions at six rearrangement sites could be assigned. Within each subset, clonotype counts were normalized to sorted cell number, after which true diversity and Gini coefficients were computed with the tcR R package. The overlap coefficient, calculated on TCRB nucleotide sequences, was used to measure repertoire sharing. As a proxy for the pre-selection repertoire, out-of-frame TCRB sequences from naive cells were analyzed. What TCRdb holds here is the immuneACCESS table cut down to in-frame rearrangements. Part of the clones is not present; checked against another copy, under half of the missing clones reflect an unresolved V gene, and the others are unexplained. V, J and clone size are those of that table, while D and trimming were read from the DNA. The sample yields 150,000 to 200,000 clones; about 63% were counted once. Of the sample, around 0.096% falls within the top ten clones.

What the research found in general, with its limitations: Naive, central memory and regulatory TCRB repertoires appeared to be more alike among patients than among healthy donors. Type 1 diabetes patients showed a moderate but significant shortening of TCRB CDR3 length in all four CD4+ subsets. At VDJ recombination sites, type 1 diabetes patients had fewer insertions and more deleted nucleotides, which implies abnormalities in thymic rearrangement. PCR might favor shorter templates, but patient and control samples were amplified and corrected together, so any skew would affect both groups equally. Because cDNA was sequenced instead of genomic DNA, activated cells with high expression could be over-represented, although the groups did not differ in activation or CD3 levels. Because small numbers of individuals were included in the HLA sub-analyses, any influence of HLA type on TCRB rearrangement was left unresolved.

Each donor gave one peripheral blood draw, about 100 mL on average, collected into heparinised tubes. Naive, central memory, regulatory and stem cell-like memory CD4+ T cells were sorted on a BD FACSAria II using a panel including CD45RO, CCR7, CD25, CD127, CD95 and CD27. All sorted populations exceeded 95% purity. PBMCs were isolated right away by Lymphoprep density gradient centrifugation and were stained directly, without culture. So that batch effects would be minimized, each experiment stained and sorted samples in pairs, pairing one healthy donor with one patient. The CDR3 holds 13 amino acids from the cysteine to the phenylalanine. The DNA shown is the 39-base CDR3, in frame from base 1. The junction shows trimming of 1 base on V and 2 bases on J, plus 8 bases between the germline ends. Per the germline V gene, SQVTM is the CDR1 and ANQGSEA is the CDR2. Worth noting for this clone: The antigen this receptor binds is unknown. Base-call qualities are not available, and no considerably larger clone is one nucleotide away.

The sample consisted of naive CD4+ T cells from blood. This specimen's cell subset or site label, per the study, means: true naive CD4+ T cells. This clonotype was sampled from a young man with type 1 diabetes. This chain is built from TRBV29-1 and TRBJ1-1, with no D gene named confidently. For the CDR3, the sequence is CSVEGQINTEAFF. The nucleotide sequence reads as follows: TGCAGCGTTGAAGGTCAGATAAACACTGAAGCTTTCTTT.